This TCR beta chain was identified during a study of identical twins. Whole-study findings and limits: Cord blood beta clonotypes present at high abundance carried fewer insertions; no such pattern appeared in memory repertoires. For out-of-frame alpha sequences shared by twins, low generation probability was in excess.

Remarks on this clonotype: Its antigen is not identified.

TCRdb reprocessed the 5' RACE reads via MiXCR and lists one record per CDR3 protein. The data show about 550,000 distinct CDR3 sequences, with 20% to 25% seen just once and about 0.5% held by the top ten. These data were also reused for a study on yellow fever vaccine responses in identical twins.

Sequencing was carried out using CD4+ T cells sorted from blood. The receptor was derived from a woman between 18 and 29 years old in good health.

The CDR3 sequence: CSVEKRTSGQETQYF. The DNA of the CDR3 is TGCAGCGTTGAAAAAAGGACTAGCGGACAAGAGACCCAGTACTTC. The V gene is TRBV29-1, the J gene TRBJ2-5; the match to TRBD2 covers 10 bases. Germline V gene sequence: CDR1 SQVTM, CDR2 ANQGSEA. This CDR3 is 15 amino acids long. The ends lost 2 bases at V and 2 bases at J; junction bases unmatched: 5.